This is a list of T cell receptor beta chains from one sample in a study of shared clonotypes between healthy human individuals. Generated by immunoSEQ multiplex PCR, the TCRdb table keeps only in-frame clones and is missing some. The sample contains about 2.5 million clones, 92% of which appear only once. The sequencing input was naive CD4+ T cells from PBMCs. These receptor sequences come from a young man in good health. Some clones in this sample may be carry-over from other donors' samples. CDR3s include the opening cysteine and the closing phenylalanine or tryptophan. The order of the fields is J gene, D gene, V gene, CDR3 length, clone size, CDR3 DNA, CDR3 protein. The D gene is left open where the match is weak. The size entry is marked missing in some rows and otherwise reads once, few, many or a size class.

j_gene: TRBJ2-7; d_gene: .; v_gene: TRBV23-1; len: 14; abundance: once; CDR3nt: TGCGCCAGCAGTCCGGATGACAGAAACCACGAGCAGTACTTC; CDR3aa: CASSPDDRNHEQYF
j_gene: TRBJ2-3; d_gene: .; v_gene: TRBV6-1; len: 11; abundance: .; CDR3nt: TGTGCATCACCCCGGGGAGATACGCAGTATTTT; CDR3aa: CASPRGDTQYF
j_gene: TRBJ2-2; d_gene: TRBD2; v_gene: TRBV18; len: 17; abundance: .; CDR3nt: TGTGCCAGCTCACCACTTAGCGGGCTACTCGACACCGGGGAGCTGTTTTTT; CDR3aa: CASSPLSGLLDTGELFF
j_gene: TRBJ2-2; d_gene: .; v_gene: TRBV5-1; len: 15; abundance: .; CDR3nt: TGCGCCAGCAGCTTGGTAGGGACGAACACCGGGGAGCTGTTTTTT; CDR3aa: CASSLVGTNTGELFF
j_gene: TRBJ2-1; d_gene: .; v_gene: TRBV11-3; len: 13; abundance: .; CDR3nt: TGTGCCAGCAGCTTGGGGCTCTACAATGAGCAGTTCTTC; CDR3aa: CASSLGLYNEQFF
j_gene: TRBJ2-2; d_gene: .; v_gene: TRBV11-3; len: 14; abundance: .; CDR3nt: TGTGCCAGCAGCTCTGGGACGAATACCGGGGAGCTGTTTTTT; CDR3aa: CASSSGTNTGELFF
j_gene: TRBJ1-3; d_gene: .; v_gene: TRBV7-2; len: 15; abundance: .; CDR3nt: TGTGCCAGCAGCTTGAGGGGGGCGACTGGAAACACCATATATTTT; CDR3aa: CASSLRGATGNTIYF
j_gene: TRBJ1-3; d_gene: .; v_gene: TRBV7-2; len: 16; abundance: .; CDR3nt: TGTGCCAGCAGCCGTAGCGGACTGAACTCTGGAAACACCATATATTTT; CDR3aa: CASSRSGLNSGNTIYF
j_gene: TRBJ1-1; d_gene: .; v_gene: TRBV19; len: 13; abundance: .; CDR3nt: TGTGCCAGTAGTACCCGGGGGATGCCTGAAGCTTTCTTT; CDR3aa: CASSTRGMPEAFF
j_gene: TRBJ2-7; d_gene: .; v_gene: TRBV6-6; len: 13; abundance: once; CDR3nt: TGTGCCATCCGACGGGAAAGCTCCTACGAGCAGTACTTC; CDR3aa: CAIRRESSYEQYF
j_gene: TRBJ2-7; d_gene: .; v_gene: TRBV7-3; len: 13; abundance: .; CDR3nt: TGTGCCAGCAGTTGGGACTCTTCATACGAGCAGTACTTC; CDR3aa: CASSWDSSYEQYF
j_gene: TRBJ1-3; d_gene: TRBD1; v_gene: TRBV2; len: 14; abundance: .; CDR3nt: TGTGCCAGCCAGGGACAGCAGACTGGAAACACCATATATTTT; CDR3aa: CASQGQQTGNTIYF
j_gene: TRBJ2-1; d_gene: .; v_gene: TRBV6-1; len: 12; abundance: .; CDR3nt: TGTGCCAGCAGTCTGAGTGGAAATGAGCAGTTCTTC; CDR3aa: CASSLSGNEQFF
j_gene: TRBJ1-2; d_gene: .; v_gene: TRBV5-8; len: 13; abundance: .; CDR3nt: TGTGCCAGCAGCCCCCAGGATAACTATGGCTACACCTTC; CDR3aa: CASSPQDNYGYTF
j_gene: TRBJ1-2; d_gene: .; v_gene: TRBV27; len: 15; abundance: .; CDR3nt: TGTGCCAGCAGGGGGCTGGGGGGATCTAACTATGGCTACACCTTC; CDR3aa: CASRGLGGSNYGYTF
j_gene: TRBJ2-7; d_gene: .; v_gene: TRBV20-1; len: 11; abundance: once; CDR3nt: TGCAGTGCGAAGCTAGGGGAAGAGCAGTACTTC; CDR3aa: CSAKLGEEQYF
j_gene: TRBJ2-3; d_gene: .; v_gene: TRBV6-1; len: 12; abundance: .; CDR3nt: TGTGCCAGCATACTAGAGAGGGGTACGCAGTATTTT; CDR3aa: CASILERGTQYF
j_gene: TRBJ2-2; d_gene: TRBD2; v_gene: TRBV5-1; len: 16; abundance: .; CDR3nt: TGCGCCAGCAGCTATCTAGCGGGAGATGACACCGGGGAGCTGTTTTTT; CDR3aa: CASSYLAGDDTGELFF
j_gene: TRBJ1-4; d_gene: .; v_gene: TRBV5-1; len: 15; abundance: .; CDR3nt: TGCGCCAGCAGCTTGGCCCCAGGGGAGAATGAAAAACTGTTTTTT; CDR3aa: CASSLAPGENEKLFF
j_gene: TRBJ2-1; d_gene: .; v_gene: TRBV7-2; len: 14; abundance: .; CDR3nt: TGTGCCAGCAGTCCCTTACCCCCAGTGGATGAGCAGTTCTTC; CDR3aa: CASSPLPPVDEQFF
j_gene: TRBJ2-5; d_gene: TRBD1; v_gene: TRBV5-1; len: 15; abundance: .; CDR3nt: TGCGCCAGCAGCTCGGGGACACAGGGGAGAGAGACCCAGTACTTC; CDR3aa: CASSSGTQGRETQYF
j_gene: TRBJ2-7; d_gene: TRBD1; v_gene: TRBV23-1; len: 14; abundance: .; CDR3nt: TGCGCCAGCAGTCAGAGGGGGCCCGCGGACGAGCAGTACTTC; CDR3aa: CASSQRGPADEQYF
j_gene: TRBJ2-7; d_gene: .; v_gene: TRBV5-4; len: 13; abundance: .; CDR3nt: TGTGCCAGCAGCTTCCGGCAGGGGACCGAGCAGTACTTC; CDR3aa: CASSFRQGTEQYF
j_gene: TRBJ1-2; d_gene: .; v_gene: TRBV27; len: 17; abundance: .; CDR3nt: TGTGCCAGCAGTTTATCCTCCGGCGTCATGCGTCCTCTAGGCTACACCTTC; CDR3aa: CASSLSSGVMRPLGYTF
j_gene: TRBJ1-5; d_gene: TRBD1; v_gene: TRBV23-1; len: 21; abundance: .; CDR3nt: TGCGCCAGCAGTCCCCCTGGGATCGCGACAGGGGACCGCCTAGGCAATCAGCCCCAGCATTTT; CDR3aa: CASSPPGIATGDRLGNQPQHF
j_gene: TRBJ1-5; d_gene: .; v_gene: TRBV7-2; len: 12; abundance: .; CDR3nt: TGTGCCAGCAGCTTCGGTGATCAGCCCCAGCATTTT; CDR3aa: CASSFGDQPQHF
j_gene: TRBJ2-1; d_gene: .; v_gene: TRBV6-6; len: 14; abundance: .; CDR3nt: TGTGCCAGCAGCTTTTCAGGCAGAAACAATGAGCAGTTCTTC; CDR3aa: CASSFSGRNNEQFF
j_gene: TRBJ2-7; d_gene: TRBD1; v_gene: TRBV28; len: 14; abundance: .; CDR3nt: TGTGCCAGCAGTCCCAAGACAGGGATGGACGAGCAGTACTTC; CDR3aa: CASSPKTGMDEQYF
j_gene: TRBJ1-2; d_gene: TRBD1; v_gene: TRBV6-6; len: 16; abundance: once; CDR3nt: TGTGCCAGCAGTAGAGGACAGGGAAGAGCTAACTATGGCTACACCTTC; CDR3aa: CASSRGQGRANYGYTF
j_gene: TRBJ1-5; d_gene: TRBD1; v_gene: TRBV2; len: 14; abundance: few; CDR3nt: TGTGCCAGCAGTGAGGGACAGCTCAATCAGCCCCAGCATTTT; CDR3aa: CASSEGQLNQPQHF
j_gene: TRBJ1-1; d_gene: .; v_gene: TRBV18; len: 14; abundance: once; CDR3nt: TGTGCCAGCTCGCCCTCCGGGGCCAACACTGAAGCTTTCTTT; CDR3aa: CASSPSGANTEAFF
j_gene: TRBJ1-1; d_gene: .; v_gene: TRBV7-2; len: 14; abundance: few; CDR3nt: TGTGCCAGCAGCCTTCAGATCCGTAACACTGAAGCTTTCTTT; CDR3aa: CASSLQIRNTEAFF
j_gene: TRBJ2-3; d_gene: TRBD2; v_gene: TRBV7-9; len: 13; abundance: once; CDR3nt: TGTGCCAGCAGCTATAGCGGGGGGGATACGCAGTATTTT; CDR3aa: CASSYSGGDTQYF
j_gene: TRBJ2-7; d_gene: .; v_gene: TRBV4-3; len: 15; abundance: .; CDR3nt: TGCGCCAGCAGCCAAGATCGTGCAGGCCCCTACGAGCAGTACTTC; CDR3aa: CASSQDRAGPYEQYF
j_gene: TRBJ1-5; d_gene: .; v_gene: TRBV6-1; len: 15; abundance: .; CDR3nt: TGTGCCAGCAAGCCAGAACAGAGGGGGAATCAGCCCCAGCATTTT; CDR3aa: CASKPEQRGNQPQHF
j_gene: TRBJ1-2; d_gene: TRBD1; v_gene: TRBV4-3; len: 16; abundance: .; CDR3nt: TGCGCCAGCAGCCAAGTCCCAACAGGGGGCTTTAGTGGCTACACCTTC; CDR3aa: CASSQVPTGGFSGYTF
j_gene: TRBJ2-3; d_gene: TRBD1; v_gene: TRBV5-8; len: 15; abundance: once; CDR3nt: TGTGCCAGCAGCGAAGGGACAGCTAGCACAGATACGCAGTATTTT; CDR3aa: CASSEGTASTDTQYF
j_gene: TRBJ2-5; d_gene: .; v_gene: TRBV7-2; len: 14; abundance: .; CDR3nt: TGTGCCAGCAGCCCAGGGGTAGTTGTGGAGACCCAGTACTTC; CDR3aa: CASSPGVVVETQYF
j_gene: TRBJ1-1; d_gene: .; v_gene: TRBV5-1; len: 14; abundance: once; CDR3nt: TGCGCCAGCAGCCTACAGGGTGAGGGCACTGAAGCTTTCTTT; CDR3aa: CASSLQGEGTEAFF
j_gene: TRBJ1-5; d_gene: TRBD1; v_gene: TRBV4-1; len: 15; abundance: .; CDR3nt: TGCGCCAGCAGCCAAGGACAGGGGGGCAATCAGCCCCAGCATTTT; CDR3aa: CASSQGQGGNQPQHF
j_gene: TRBJ2-1; d_gene: .; v_gene: TRBV10-1; len: 13; abundance: once; CDR3nt: TGCGCCAGCAGTGAGAACAGCAAATCCGGGCAGTTCTTC; CDR3aa: CASSENSKSGQFF
j_gene: TRBJ1-2; d_gene: .; v_gene: TRBV18; len: 14; abundance: .; CDR3nt: TGTGCCAGCTCACTGTCAGGGGTTGGCTATGGCTACACCTTC; CDR3aa: CASSLSGVGYGYTF